There are many counts of the clone carrying this TCR beta chain. Its cognate antigen is unknown. Using its own MiXCR run on the RT-PCR reads, TCRdb lists one record per CDR3 protein. The sample carries about 580,000 distinct CDR3 sequences, around 13% recorded once. The sample belongs to a study of response to subunit inactivated influenza vaccine. This CDR3 has 17 amino acids. Germline loops: CDR1 PRHDT, CDR2 FYEKMQ (reference sequence). Trimming removed 0 bases from V and 6 bases from J, with 18 bases in between. General study results and limits: Authors suggested seasonal influenza vaccinations each recruit few new T cells.

The sequenced sample was PBMCs from blood, obtained 12 days after vaccination. This clonotype was sampled from a man in his fifties or sixties who received an inactivated influenza vaccine. This chain joins TRBV13 and TRBJ2-1, with D possibly TRBD2 on 6 matching bases. CDR3 protein: CASSLGSGSRTFNEQFF. Here the CDR3 DNA reads TGTGCCAGCAGCTTAGGCTCCGGGAGTCGGACTTTCAATGAGCAGTTCTTC.